Listed below are T cell receptor beta chains from one sample, sequenced in a study of Ad26.COV2.S vaccination and SARS-CoV-2 variants. Sequenced by immunoSEQ multiplex PCR; TCRdb stores in-frame clones only, minus some. The sample yields about 450,000 clones, roughly nine tenths seen once. Specimen: peripheral blood, collected in a trial of Ad26.COV2.S vaccine versus placebo. These receptors came from a person aged 18-60 years who received the Ad26.COV2.S COVID-19 vaccine or a placebo. Both conserved end residues are part of each CDR3. D genes are given only for firm matches. Clone size, where shown, is once, few, many, or a class for clones that have expanded.

>-|-|TRBJ1-2|TRBV3-1/TRBV3-2
CASSSNDGLNYGYTF
TGTGCCAGCAGCAGTAATGACGGCCTTAACTATGGCTACACCTTC
>-|-|TRBJ1-2|TRBV7-8
CASSVAGLNYGYTF
TGTGCCAGCAGCGTAGCAGGTCTTAACTATGGCTACACCTTC
>-|-|TRBJ1-1|TRBV5-4
CATQLVTTGKAFF
TGTGCCACCCAACTAGTAACGACAGGAAAAGCTTTCTTT
>-|-|TRBJ2-3|TRBV27
CASNHLRGTQYF
TGTGCCAGCAACCACCTCCGGGGTACGCAGTATTTT
>few|-|TRBJ2-2|TRBV6-6
CASSYSMGLGGELFF
TGTGCCAGCAGTTACTCGATGGGGCTGGGCGGGGAGCTGTTTTTT
>-|TRBD2|TRBJ2-3|TRBV10-3
CAISVPFSGRGTDTQYF
TGTGCCATCAGTGTTCCCTTTAGCGGGAGGGGCACAGATACGCAGTATTTT
>-|-|TRBJ1-1|TRBV28
CASSSPPNDSGAFF
TGTGCCAGCAGCTCCCCTCCTAACGACAGTGGGGCTTTCTTT
>-|TRBD1|TRBJ2-3|TRBV15
CATSRRDRGRYTDTQYF
TGTGCCACCAGCAGACGGGACAGGGGGCGGTACACAGATACGCAGTATTTT
>-|TRBD2|TRBJ2-1|TRBV9
CASSQRTGTSEYNEQFF
TGTGCCAGCAGCCAACGAACCGGGACTAGCGAGTACAATGAGCAGTTCTTC
>once|TRBD1|TRBJ1-1|TRBV6-6
CASSYPAGQGPEAFF
TGTGCCAGCAGTTACCCGGCAGGACAGGGGCCTGAAGCTTTCTTT
>-|TRBD1|TRBJ2-3|TRBV11-2
CASRRQGHTDTQYF
TGTGCCAGCAGGAGACAGGGACACACAGATACGCAGTATTTT
>-|-|TRBJ1-3|TRBV5-1
CASSLNDNSGNTIYF
TGCGCCAGCAGCTTGAACGACAACTCTGGAAACACCATATATTTT
>-|-|TRBJ1-5|TRBV7-8
CASSLVGGPQHF
TGTGCCAGCAGCTTAGTAGGAGGCCCCCAGCATTTT
>-|-|TRBJ2-2|TRBV19
CASKGQGDGELFF
TGTGCCAGTAAGGGGCAGGGTGACGGGGAGCTGTTTTTT
>-|-|TRBJ2-1|TRBV24-1
CATSDPSRRSYNEQFF
TGTGCCACCAGTGATCCTAGCAGACGCTCCTACAATGAGCAGTTCTTC
>-|-|TRBJ1-2|TRBV3-1/TRBV3-2
CASSQGPFIYGYTF
TGTGCCAGCAGCCAAGGCCCTTTCATCTATGGCTACACCTTC
>-|TRBD1|TRBJ2-1|TRBV4-3
CASSHRFPGQGYNEQFF
TGCGCCAGCAGCCATAGATTCCCGGGACAGGGGTACAATGAGCAGTTCTTC
>once|-|TRBJ1-1|TRBV6-2/TRBV6-3
CASSYPPFQPGENTEAFF
TGTGCCAGCAGTTACCCTCCTTTCCAACCGGGAGAGAACACTGAAGCTTTCTTT
>-|-|TRBJ2-1|TRBV4-3
CASSQEIYRLNEQFF
TGCGCCAGCAGCCAAGAGATATATAGGCTCAATGAGCAGTTCTTC
>-|TRBD2|TRBJ2-1|TRBV10-2
CASTPGLVVEQFF
TGCGCCAGCACACCGGGACTAGTTGTTGAGCAGTTCTTC
>-|-|TRBJ2-1|TRBV6-1
CASSEWPAEGVYNEQFF
TGTGCCAGCAGTGAATGGCCGGCAGAGGGGGTATACAATGAGCAGTTCTTC
>few|TRBD1|TRBJ2-1|TRBV24-1
CATSYGTGAYNEQFF
TGTGCCACCAGCTACGGGACAGGGGCCTACAATGAGCAGTTCTTC
>-|-|TRBJ1-4|TRBV5-8
CASHPHAVKLFF
TGTGCCAGCCACCCCCATGCGGTTAAACTGTTTTTT
>-|-|TRBJ2-7|TRBV28
CASSRLWSYEQYF
TGTGCCAGCAGTAGGTTATGGAGCTACGAGCAGTACTTC
>-|TRBD2|TRBJ2-5|TRBV4-3
CASSQEREGLGEETQYF
TGCGCCAGCAGCCAAGAGAGGGAGGGCCTCGGGGAGGAGACCCAGTACTTC
>-|TRBD2|TRBJ2-1|TRBV7-9
CASSLAGTSGYNEQFF
TGTGCCAGCAGCTTAGCCGGGACTAGCGGTTACAATGAGCAGTTCTTC
>-|-|TRBJ2-1|TRBV27
CASSLGTSSYNEQFF
TGTGCCAGCAGTTTAGGGACCAGCTCCTACAATGAGCAGTTCTTC
>-|TRBD2|TRBJ2-2|TRBV4-1
CASSHQSGINTGELFF
TGCGCCAGCAGCCACCAAAGCGGGATTAACACCGGGGAGCTGTTTTTT
>-|-|TRBJ2-5|TRBV7-9
CASSHTDRGETQYF
TGTGCCAGCAGCCATACGGACAGAGGGGAGACCCAGTACTTC
>-|-|TRBJ2-3|TRBV5-5
CASRRQVSSSTDTQYF
TGTGCCAGCAGACGCCAGGTCAGCAGTTCCACAGATACGCAGTATTTT
>-|-|TRBJ1-4|TRBV3-1/TRBV3-2
CASSQAAINEKLFF
TGTGCCAGCAGCCAAGCGGCTATTAATGAAAAACTGTTTTTT
>-|TRBD1|TRBJ1-5|TRBV19
CASSISQGSYNQPQHF
TGTGCCAGTAGTATATCACAGGGGTCCTACAATCAGCCCCAGCATTTT
>-|-|TRBJ2-4|TRBV6-2/TRBV6-3
CASSYSWPYPLNIQYF
TGTGCCAGCAGTTACAGCTGGCCATACCCCTTAAACATTCAGTACTTC
>-|TRBD1|TRBJ1-1|TRBV7-2
CASSHGTGSTEAFF
TGTGCCAGCAGCCACGGGACAGGGAGCACTGAAGCTTTCTTT
>-|TRBD1|TRBJ1-1|TRBV24-1
CATSDTRTGNTEAFF
TGTGCCACCAGTGATACCCGGACAGGGAACACTGAAGCTTTCTTT
>-|-|TRBJ1-1|TRBV5-4
CASTGTGNTEAFF
TGTGCCAGCACCGGGACGGGGAACACTGAAGCTTTCTTT
>few|-|TRBJ1-5|TRBV15
CATSPLGSGGAIVQPQHF
TGTGCCACCAGCCCCCTAGGGTCCGGGGGCGCGATCGTTCAGCCCCAGCATTTT
>once|-|TRBJ1-3|TRBV19
CASSIGTTIYF
TGTGCCAGTAGTATTGGAACCACCATATATTTT
>once|-|TRBJ2-5|TRBV2
CASSEWGVQETQYF
TGTGCCAGCAGTGAATGGGGCGTCCAAGAGACCCAGTACTTC
>-|TRBD2|TRBJ2-1|TRBV6-1
CASRPGLAGGDEQFF
TGTGCCAGCAGACCGGGACTAGCGGGAGGGGATGAGCAGTTCTTC
>-|-|TRBJ1-6|TRBV15
CATSRGRNNSPLHF
TGTGCCACCAGCAGAGGGCGGAATAATTCACCCCTCCACTTT
>-|-|TRBJ1-2|TRBV6-2/TRBV6-3
CASSLLPRTNYGYTF
TGTGCCAGCAGCCTACTCCCCCGAACTAACTATGGCTACACCTTC
>-|-|TRBJ2-5|TRBV5-1
CASSLEATFGETQYF
TGCGCCAGCAGCTTGGAGGCGACCTTCGGGGAGACCCAGTACTTC
>few|-|TRBJ1-2|TRBV20-1
CSASEDYGYTF
TGCAGTGCTAGTGAAGACTATGGCTACACCTTC
>-|-|TRBJ2-1|TRBV7-9
CASSHARSRTPYNEQFF
TGTGCCAGCAGCCACGCGCGGTCGAGGACCCCCTACAATGAGCAGTTCTTC
>-|-|TRBJ1-6|TRBV2
CASGLYNSPLHF
TGTGCCAGCGGGCTCTATAATTCACCCCTCCACTTT